What follows is one TCR beta chain and its context. Its antigen is currently unknown. This record comes from a study of memory CD4+ T cells and cytomegalovirus serostatus. About the research overall: This sample comes from healthy Belgian adults, about nine CMV seropositive, approximately 23 seronegative. Regarding the study as a whole: CMV serostatus prediction reached median AUC around 0.94, or 0.89 with US-trained model. Of approximately 150 reported CMV TCRbeta sequences, under 70 were found in memory CD4+ repertoires.

Single viable CD3+CD4+CD8-CD45RO+ cells were sorted as the memory CD4+ T cells. Serum IgG to CMV pp150, pp28, p38 and p52 defined serostatus. The protocol was immunoSEQ multiplex PCR, while the TCRdb copy is restricted to in-frame clones and leaves out a portion. The sample has over 65,000 clones; 70% to 80% are singletons. The germline V and J ends were trimmed by 1 base and 5 bases, with 12 bases remaining between them. The CDR3 has 15 amino acids. Germline V CDR1 and CDR2: LGHNA, YSLEER. The specimen sequenced was memory CD4+ T cells from blood. The clonotype originates from an adult in good health and CMV-seropositive. This rearrangement joins TRBV4-3 to TRBJ2-1; D perhaps matches TRBD2 (5 bases). This CDR3 reads CASSQAFSGDNEQFF. The CDR3 bases are TGCGCCAGCAGCCAAGCCTTTTCCGGGGACAATGAGCAGTTCTTC.